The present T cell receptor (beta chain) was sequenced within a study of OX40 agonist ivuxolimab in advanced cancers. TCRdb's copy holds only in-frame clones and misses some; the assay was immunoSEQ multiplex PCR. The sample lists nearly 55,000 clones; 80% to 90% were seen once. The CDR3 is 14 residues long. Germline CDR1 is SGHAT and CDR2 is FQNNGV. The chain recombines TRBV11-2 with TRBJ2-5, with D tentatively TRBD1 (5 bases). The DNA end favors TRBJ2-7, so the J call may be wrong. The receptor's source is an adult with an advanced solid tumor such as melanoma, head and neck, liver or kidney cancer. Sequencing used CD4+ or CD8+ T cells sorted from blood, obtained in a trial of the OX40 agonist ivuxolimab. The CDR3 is CASSRHQGGYEQYF. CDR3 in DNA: TGTGCCAGCAGCCGCCACCAGGGTGGCTACGAGCAGTACTTC.